These 7 T cell receptor beta chains came from one sample sequenced in a study of low-dose radiotherapy and immunotherapy resistance in tumors. Covering alpha and beta chains, TRAV- and TRBV-specific primers were used for the first-strand cDNA. The authors ran 15 to 20 PCR cycles to amplify TCRs with a constant-region primer and V-primer adapter. A single record per CDR3 protein comes from TCRdb applying MiXCR to the reads. The sample holds about 9,800 distinct CDR3 sequences, around 75% seen once. The receptors were sampled from a human donor with advanced metastatic prostate, ovarian, gallbladder or colorectal cancer (not recorded which). This table probably holds off-target reads from a library built for another chain.

Here the CDR3 reads CSAPLVGRSGANVLTF. The CDR3, as DNA: TGCAGTGCCCCACTTGTCGGGAGGAGTGGGGCCAACGTCCTGACTTTC. The chain uses TRBV20-1 and TRBJ2-6; 7 bases match TRBD2. CDR1 DFQATT and CDR2 SNEGSKA come from the germline V gene (reference sequence). The CDR3 is made up of 16 amino acids. The trim removed 6 bases at V and 3 bases at J, leaving 11 bases unmatched.

This clonotype was picked up a small number of times. The chain combines TRBV5-1 with TRBJ2-1; D is possibly TRBD1 (5 bases). This CDR3 comprises 12 residues. Germline V lookup: CDR1 SGHRS, CDR2 YFSETQ. Trimming took 1 base from V and 8 from J, leaving 7 bases between them. The CDR3 nucleotides read TGCGCCAGCAGCTTGAGGGGTGATGAGCAGTTCTTC. Its translation: CASSLRGDEQFF.

This chain joins TRBV9 and TRBJ2-1, with D perhaps matching TRBD2 (6 bases). CDR1 is SGDLS, CDR2 YYNGEE, per germline. Between the trimmed V and J ends, which lost 3 bases and 0 bases, there was a span of 16 bases. This CDR3 has 17 residues. CDR3 sequence (DNA): TGTGCCAGCAGCGGGGAAGGAGGGAGCCACTCCTACAATGAGCAGTTCTTC. Amino acid sequence: CASSGEGGSHSYNEQFF.

The chain uses TRBV29-1 and TRBJ1-5; TRBD1 might be the D (5 bases). This CDR3 is 13 amino acids long. V was shortened by 6 bases and J by 7 bases, with 16 bases between the two germline ends. Per germline, CDR1 SQVTM and CDR2 ANQGSEA. The CDR3 DNA reads as TGCAGCGTGGAGGCCATGAAGGGGCAGCCCCAGCATTTT. It translates to CSVEAMKGQPQHF.

This clonotype was found a few times. The chain combines TRBV7-9 with TRBJ2-3, with D perhaps TRBD1 or TRBD2 (5 bases each). Germline V lookup: CDR1 SEHNR, CDR2 FQNEAQ (reference sequence). The ends were cut back, 5 bases at V and 2 bases at J, with 32 bases in the middle. The CDR3 has 21 amino acids. CDR3 nucleotide sequence: TGTGCCAGCAGCACCTATCGGGGACCCATCCGCTTGACTCAATTCACAGATACGCAGTATTTT. It is translated as CASSTYRGPIRLTQFTDTQYF.

The chain combines TRBV6-4 with TRBJ2-3; D not resolved. The CDR3 loop spans 13 amino acids. Per germline, CDR1 MRHNA and CDR2 SNTAGT. Trimming shortened V by 5 bases and J by 2 bases, and 8 bases separated the two germline ends. The CDR3 coding sequence is TGTGCCAGCAGTCGCGGATCCACAGATACGCAGTATTTT. As protein: CASSRGSTDTQYF.

The chain's CDR3 is CATSRGTGGETQYF. CDR3 DNA: TGTGCCACCAGCAGGGGGACAGGGGGTGAGACCCAGTACTTC. This sequence joins TRBV15 and TRBJ2-5, with TRBD1 matching over 11 bases. Looked up from germline, CDR1 is LNHNV and CDR2 is YYDKDF (reference sequence). V shed 3 bases and J 5 bases; nucleotides not matched to a gene: 2. CDR3 size: 14 residues.